This T cell receptor (beta chain) was captured in a study of cytomegalovirus exposure and HLA in healthy donors. Clones were sequenced by immunoSEQ multiplex PCR, and TCRdb holds only the in-frame ones, with some missing. The profile shows approximately 210,000 clones, approximately 86% of them singletons. The donors were members of the validation cohort, which comprised more than 90 subjects and was separate from the first cohort of 670 or so subjects. Comments on this clone: Its antigen is as yet unknown.

CDR3 length: 13 residues. Germline CDR1 is MDHEN and CDR2 is SYDVKM. With 5 bases clipped from V and 4 bases from J, the junction kept 2 bases outside the gene matches. General study points: It was reportedly the case that the classifier diagnosed cytomegalovirus status with high specificity and sensitivity. Rare TCR sequences dominated, though some public TCRs recurred in many donors. There were around 160 TCR beta chains listed as cytomegalovirus-associated.

The clonotype was recovered from a woman aged 18-30 years in good health and CMV-seronegative. The sequenced sample consisted of PBMCs. The V gene is TRBV28, the J gene TRBJ1-5; 7 nucleotides agree with TRBD1. The CDR3 loop reads CASSNRGNQPQHF. CDR3 coding DNA: TGTGCCAGCAGTAACAGGGGAAATCAGCCCCAGCATTTT. Full variable domain (missing parts from reference TRBV28 and TRBJ1-5): DVKVTQSSRYLVKRTGEKVFLECVQDMDHENMFWYRQDPGLGLRLIYFSYDVKMKEKGDIPEGYSVSREKKERFSLILESASTNQTSMYLCASSNRGNQPQHFGDGTRLSIL.